A selection of T cell receptor beta chains follows, all from one sample in a study of blood T cell repertoires in COVID-19. Sequencing was performed with immunoSEQ multiplex PCR; in TCRdb, only in-frame clones are kept and a portion is missing. The sample comprises tens of thousands of clones, 89% of which are singletons, and about 4.9% rests with the top ten. Sequencing was performed on peripheral blood. The receptor source for this set is a man aged 55 to 70 with COVID-19, enrolled during active disease. CDR3s include the opening cysteine and the closing phenylalanine or tryptophan. The D gene is left open where the match is weak. Size values are once, few and many counts, or a class for expanded clones, and some rows have none.

D gene,J gene,clone size,V gene,CDR3 DNA,CDR3 protein
TRBD2,TRBJ2-3,.,TRBV6-6,TGTGCCAGCAGCTCCGATTCTAGCGGGAATGAGTATTTT,CASSSDSSGNEYF
.,TRBJ2-7,few,TRBV15,TGTGCCACCAGCCGAGCCGCCGCGGATACCTCCTACGAGCAGTACTTC,CATSRAAADTSYEQYF
.,TRBJ1-2,.,TRBV24-1,TGTGCCACCAGTGTTACCGGTTCTAACTATGGCTACACCTTC,CATSVTGSNYGYTF
TRBD1,TRBJ1-2,few,TRBV27,TGTGCCAGCAGGGAGGTACAGGGGGCGCTGGGCTACACCTTC,CASREVQGALGYTF
TRBD1,TRBJ2-1,.,TRBV7-9,TGTGCCAGCAGCTTAGGTAGTTTAGGGGGCGATAAGCAGTTCTTC,CASSLGSLGGDKQFF
.,TRBJ2-2,.,TRBV5-1,TGCGCCAGCAGCTCTGGGGGACTTTACACCGGGGAGCTGTTTTTT,CASSSGGLYTGELFF
.,TRBJ1-1,once,TRBV29-1,TGCAGCTCAAACAGGGACAACACTGAAGCTTTCTTT,CSSNRDNTEAFF
TRBD2,TRBJ2-2,.,TRBV7-3,TGTGCCAGCAACAACGCGGGAGGGCGGACCGGGGAGCTGTTTTTT,CASNNAGGRTGELFF
.,TRBJ1-1,.,TRBV29-1,TGCAGCGGTCGTTTTGACACTGAAGCTTTCTTT,CSGRFDTEAFF
TRBD1,TRBJ1-4,.,TRBV19,TGTGCCAGTAGTACATTGGACAGGGGGCTGGCGACTAATGAAAAACTGTTTTTT,CASSTLDRGLATNEKLFF
.,TRBJ1-2,.,TRBV11-3,TGTGCCAGCAGCTTAGATCAGGAAGGCTACACCTTC,CASSLDQEGYTF
.,TRBJ1-5,.,TRBV12-5,TGTGCTAGTCGAAAGGTGGAGGATAATCAGCCCCAGCATTTT,CASRKVEDNQPQHF
.,TRBJ2-7,.,TRBV18,TGTGCCAGCTCGGGGGGAGCCTTTTGGTACGAGCAGTACTTC,CASSGGAFWYEQYF
.,TRBJ2-7,.,TRBV12-3/TRBV12-4,TGTGCCAGCAGTTTAGCGACATACGAGCAGTACTTC,CASSLATYEQYF
TRBD2,TRBJ2-7,.,TRBV11-3,TGTGCCAGCAGCTTGGGAGGGTCCTCCTACGAGCAGTACTTC,CASSLGGSSYEQYF
.,TRBJ1-1,.,TRBV7-9,TGTGCCAGCAGCTTAGCGCGCGGGGCGAGTGAAGCTTTCTTT,CASSLARGASEAFF
TRBD2,TRBJ2-1,.,TRBV24-1,TGTGCCACCAGTGATTTCCGGACTAGCGGGAGACGTAATGAGCAGTTCTTC,CATSDFRTSGRRNEQFF
.,TRBJ2-1,.,TRBV28,TGTGCCAGCCAAGGTAGGGGGAGCTCCTACAATGAGCAGTTCTTC,CASQGRGSSYNEQFF
TRBD1,TRBJ2-7,.,TRBV5-1,TGCGCCAGCAGCACAGGACAGGACCACTCCTACGAGCAGTACTTC,CASSTGQDHSYEQYF
TRBD2,TRBJ2-7,.,TRBV7-9,TGTGCCAGCAGCTCGACTAGCGGGGGATCCTACGAGCAGTACTTC,CASSSTSGGSYEQYF
TRBD2,TRBJ2-3,.,TRBV27,TGTGCCAGCAGTTTATGGGGACTACCCACAGATACGCAGTATTTT,CASSLWGLPTDTQYF
.,TRBJ1-1,many,TRBV6-1,TGTGCCAGCAGTGAAAGCATCGGGGCTTTCTTT,CASSESIGAFF
.,TRBJ1-5,.,TRBV24-1,TGTGCCACCAGTGATTTGAAGCCGGGGGACAATCAGCCCCAGCATTTT,CATSDLKPGDNQPQHF
TRBD2,TRBJ2-2,once,TRBV6-1,TGTGCCAGCAGTGAATGGACTAGCGGGAGTGTGGGCGGGGAGCTGTTTTTT,CASSEWTSGSVGGELFF
.,TRBJ2-5,.,TRBV5-6,TGTGCCAGCAGAACTGAGGAGTACCAAGAGACCCAGTACTTC,CASRTEEYQETQYF
.,TRBJ1-6,.,TRBV27,TGTGCCAGCAGACAGGTTAGAAATTCACCCCTCCACTTT,CASRQVRNSPLHF
.,TRBJ1-5,.,TRBV6-5,TGTGCCAGCAGCCCATCGGGAGGAAGATCCCAGCCCCAGCATTTT,CASSPSGGRSQPQHF
TRBD2,TRBJ2-3,.,TRBV6-5,TGTGCCAGCAGCACTAGCGGTAGCACAGATACGCAGTATTTT,CASSTSGSTDTQYF
TRBD1,TRBJ2-3,.,TRBV5-4,TGTGCCAGCAGCTTCCAGGGGGCTTCAGATACGCAGTATTTT,CASSFQGASDTQYF
TRBD1,TRBJ1-5,.,TRBV2,TGTGCCAGCAGCGAGAGGGACAGGGATAGCAATCAGCCCCAGCATTTT,CASSERDRDSNQPQHF
.,TRBJ2-7,.,TRBV5-4,TGTGCCAGCAGCTTCGCCTACGAGCAGTACTTC,CASSFAYEQYF
.,TRBJ1-2,few,TRBV6-2/TRBV6-3,TGTGCCAGCAGTAAAAGGGGTGACTATGGCTACACCTTC,CASSKRGDYGYTF
TRBD1,TRBJ1-2,.,TRBV18,TGTGCCAGCTCGCTTCCCACAGGGGTCCGCTATGGCTACACCTTC,CASSLPTGVRYGYTF
TRBD1,TRBJ1-5,.,TRBV24-1,TGTGCCACCAGTGATGCAGGGGGTGATAAGCCCCAGCATTTT,CATSDAGGDKPQHF
TRBD1,TRBJ1-1,.,TRBV6-5,TGTGCCAGCAGTTACTCGACAGGGGGCCGAAACACTGAAGCTTTCTTT,CASSYSTGGRNTEAFF
TRBD2,TRBJ2-2,.,TRBV6-1,TGTGCCAGCAGTGAGGGACTAGCGGAGAACACCGGGGAGCTGTTTTTT,CASSEGLAENTGELFF
.,TRBJ1-1,.,TRBV30,TGTGCCTGGAGTGGGAGGGGCCTGGGCACTGAAGCTTTCTTT,CAWSGRGLGTEAFF
.,TRBJ2-1,once,TRBV27,TGTGCCAGCGGCCGCCGTTACAATGAGCAGTTCTTC,CASGRRYNEQFF
.,TRBJ1-3,.,TRBV5-4,TGTGCCAGCAGCTTGGATCCAGGAGGCTCTGGAAACACCATATATTTT,CASSLDPGGSGNTIYF
.,TRBJ1-3,once,TRBV3-1/TRBV3-2,TGTGCCAGCAGTGCAAACAGGGTGTCTGGAAACACCATATATTTT,CASSANRVSGNTIYF
.,TRBJ1-1,.,TRBV6-6,TGTGCCAGCAGGGCGGACTTCAGAGGGAACACTGAAGCTTTCTTT,CASRADFRGNTEAFF
.,TRBJ1-4,.,TRBV24-1,TGTGCCACCAGTGCCCCCGGGGGTGAAGAAAAACTGTTTTTT,CATSAPGGEEKLFF
TRBD1,TRBJ2-1,.,TRBV4-2,TGTGCCAGCAGCCGGATTATGGGACAGGGGGCTAGCGACAATGAGCAGTTCTTC,CASSRIMGQGASDNEQFF
TRBD1,TRBJ2-7,.,TRBV9,TGTGCCAGCAGCAAACCCGACAGGGGATACGAGCAGTACTTC,CASSKPDRGYEQYF
TRBD1,TRBJ1-1,.,TRBV9,TGTGCCAGCACCGCAACAGGGGACACTGAAGCTTTCTTT,CASTATGDTEAFF
TRBD2,TRBJ2-1,once,TRBV6-5,TGTGCCAGTAGAAGGGGACTAGCGGACAATGAGCAGTTCTTC,CASRRGLADNEQFF
TRBD1,TRBJ2-2,.,TRBV11-2,TGTGCCAGCAGCTTAGTTTGGACAGGGTTAGACACCGGGGAGCTGTTTTTT,CASSLVWTGLDTGELFF
TRBD1,TRBJ1-6,few,TRBV18,TGTGCCAGCTCACCAGACAGGGGGCAAAATTCACCCCTCCACTTT,CASSPDRGQNSPLHF
TRBD2,TRBJ2-4,.,TRBV7-9,TGTGCCAGCAGCTCCGGAGGTAGCGGGAAAAACATTCAGTACTTC,CASSSGGSGKNIQYF